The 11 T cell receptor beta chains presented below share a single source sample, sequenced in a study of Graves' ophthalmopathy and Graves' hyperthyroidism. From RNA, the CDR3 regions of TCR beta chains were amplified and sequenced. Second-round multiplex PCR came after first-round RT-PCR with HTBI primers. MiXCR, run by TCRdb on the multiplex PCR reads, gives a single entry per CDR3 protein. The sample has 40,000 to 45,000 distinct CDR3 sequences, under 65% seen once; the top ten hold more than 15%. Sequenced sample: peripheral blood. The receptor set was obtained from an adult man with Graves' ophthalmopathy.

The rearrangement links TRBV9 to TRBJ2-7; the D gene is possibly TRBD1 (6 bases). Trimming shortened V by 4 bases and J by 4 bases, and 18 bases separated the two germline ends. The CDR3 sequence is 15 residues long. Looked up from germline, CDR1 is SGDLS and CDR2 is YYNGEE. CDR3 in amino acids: CASSLDLGAVYEQYF. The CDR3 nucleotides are TGTGCCAGCAGCTTAGATCTGGGGGCGGTATACGAGCAGTACTTC. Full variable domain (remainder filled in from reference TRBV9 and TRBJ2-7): DSGVTQTPKHLITATGQRVTLRCSPRSGDLSVYWYQQSLDQGLQFLIQYYNGEERAKGNILERFSAQQFPDLHSELNLSSLELGDSALYFCASSLDLGAVYEQYFGPGTRLTVT.

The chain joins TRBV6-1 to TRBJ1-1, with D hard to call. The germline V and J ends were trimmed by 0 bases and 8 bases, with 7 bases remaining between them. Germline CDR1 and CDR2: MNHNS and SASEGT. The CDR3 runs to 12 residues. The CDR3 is CASSEAGGEAFF. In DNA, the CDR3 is TGTGCCAGCAGTGAAGCGGGAGGGGAAGCTTTCTTT.

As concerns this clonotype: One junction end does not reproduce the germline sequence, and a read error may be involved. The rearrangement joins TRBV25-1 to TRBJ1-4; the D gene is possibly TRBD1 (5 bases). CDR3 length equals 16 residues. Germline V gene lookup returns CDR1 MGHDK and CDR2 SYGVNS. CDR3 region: CASSEGGGATDEKLFF. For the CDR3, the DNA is TGTGCCAGCAGTGAAGGGGGGGGTGCAACTGATGAGAAACTGTTTTTT.

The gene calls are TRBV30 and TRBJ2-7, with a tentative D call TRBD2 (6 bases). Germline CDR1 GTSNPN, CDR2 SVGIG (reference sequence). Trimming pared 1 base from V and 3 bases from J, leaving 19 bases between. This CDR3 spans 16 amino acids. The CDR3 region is CAWSAVGLTLFYEQYF. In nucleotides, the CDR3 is TGTGCCTGGAGTGCCGTGGGACTTACCCTCTTCTACGAGCAGTACTTC.

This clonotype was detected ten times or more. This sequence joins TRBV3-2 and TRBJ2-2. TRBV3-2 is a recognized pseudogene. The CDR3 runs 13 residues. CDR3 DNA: TGTGCCAGCAGTGCAAGTTGGTTCGGGGAGCTGTTTTTT. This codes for CASSASWFGELFF.

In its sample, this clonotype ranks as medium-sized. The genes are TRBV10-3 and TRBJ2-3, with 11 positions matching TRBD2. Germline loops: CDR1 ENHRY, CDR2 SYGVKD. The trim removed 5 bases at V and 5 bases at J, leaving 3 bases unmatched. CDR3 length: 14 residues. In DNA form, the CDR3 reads TGTGCCATCAGTACTAGCGGGAGTGAAGATACGCAGTATTTT. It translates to CAISTSGSEDTQYF.

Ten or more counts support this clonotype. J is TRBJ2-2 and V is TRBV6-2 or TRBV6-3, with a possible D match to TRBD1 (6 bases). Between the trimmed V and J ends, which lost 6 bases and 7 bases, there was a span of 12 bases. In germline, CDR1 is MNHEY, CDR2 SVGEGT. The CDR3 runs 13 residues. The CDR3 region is CASRPGAVGELFF. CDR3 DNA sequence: TGTGCCAGCAGACCAGGGGCGGTCGGGGAGCTGTTTTTT.

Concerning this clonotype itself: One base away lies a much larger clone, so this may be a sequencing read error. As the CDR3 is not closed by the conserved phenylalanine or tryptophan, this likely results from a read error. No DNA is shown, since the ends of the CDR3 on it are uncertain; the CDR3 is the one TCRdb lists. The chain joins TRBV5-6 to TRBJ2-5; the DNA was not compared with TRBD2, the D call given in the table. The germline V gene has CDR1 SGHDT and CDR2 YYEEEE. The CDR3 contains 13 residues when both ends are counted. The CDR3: CASSLVAQETQHC.

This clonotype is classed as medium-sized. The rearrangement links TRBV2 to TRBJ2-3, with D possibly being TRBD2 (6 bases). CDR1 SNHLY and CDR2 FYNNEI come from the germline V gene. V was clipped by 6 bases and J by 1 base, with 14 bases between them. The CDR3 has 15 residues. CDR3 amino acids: CASRAERVGTDTQYF. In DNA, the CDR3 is TGTGCCAGCAGGGCTGAGCGGGTAGGCACAGATACGCAGTATTTT.

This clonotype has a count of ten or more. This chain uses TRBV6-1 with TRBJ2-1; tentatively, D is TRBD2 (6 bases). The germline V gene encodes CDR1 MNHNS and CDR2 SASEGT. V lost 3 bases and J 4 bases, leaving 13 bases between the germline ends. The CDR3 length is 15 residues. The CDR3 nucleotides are TGTGCCAGCAGTGATACGTGGGACTTATACAATGAGCAGTTCTTC. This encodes CASSDTWDLYNEQFF.

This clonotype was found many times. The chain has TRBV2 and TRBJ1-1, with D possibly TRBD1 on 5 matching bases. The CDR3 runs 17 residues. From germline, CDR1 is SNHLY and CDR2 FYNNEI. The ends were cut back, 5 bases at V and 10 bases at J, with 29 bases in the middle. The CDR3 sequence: CASSPMGGLRDFGGAFF. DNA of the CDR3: TGTGCCAGCAGTCCTATGGGGGGACTGAGGGACTTTGGTGGAGCTTTCTTT.